The 30 T cell receptor beta chains listed next were all sequenced from one sample in a study of T cell clonality in common variable immunodeficiency. Findings of the study overall: Fewer deletions and N-nucleotide insertions were reportedly seen in common variable immunodeficiency TCR beta sequences.

This table comes from immunoSEQ multiplex PCR, and its TCRdb copy is limited to in-frame clones, with some not included. Recorded here are over 4,500 clones, none singletons. For these receptors, no antigen is known. The material sequenced was peripheral blood mononuclear cells. The receptors come from a human donor with common variable immunodeficiency.

This clone was seen many times. The read ends 3 residues shy of where the CDR3 ends; the end is completed using the germline J gene. This chain connects TRBV11-2 to TRBJ2-7, with a tentative D call TRBD2 (5 bases). The CDR3 spans 15 residues. Germline lookup yields CDR1 SGHAT and CDR2 FQNNGV. V lost 1 base and J 4 bases, leaving 14 bases between the germline ends. The CDR3 loop is CASSLGSRGPYEQYF. The covered CDR3 bases are TGTGCCAGCAGCTTAGGTTCCCGGGGTCCATACGAG.

Of note for this clone: The read gets to within 3 residues of the CDR3 end, and the germline J gene fills in the rest. The J gene is TRBJ1-6, the V gene TRBV2, with D possibly TRBD1 on 6 matching bases. Trimming stripped 10 bases from V and 3 bases from J, with 16 bases between. Looked up from germline, CDR1 is SNHLY and CDR2 is FYNNEI. The CDR3 is 15 residues long. The part of the CDR3 DNA that was read is TGTGCCACCCGACAGGAATATAACTATAATTCACCC. It yields the protein CATRQEYNYNSP. The CDR3, in full, reads CATRQEYNYNSPLHF.

The table lists this clone with many counts. From the germline J gene comes the end of the CDR3, since the read stops 3 residues before it. The V and J genes are TRBV19 and TRBJ1-1, with a weak D call TRBD1 (5 bases). Germline V gives CDR1 LNHDA, CDR2 SQIVND (reference sequence). Trimming took 0 bases from V and 4 from J, leaving 9 bases between them. This CDR3 comprises 14 residues. The sequenced part of the CDR3 DNA is TGTGCCAGTAGTATAGATAGAAGGGGCACTGAA. This encodes CASSIDRRGTE. The CDR3 in full is CASSIDRRGTEAFF. Using reference TRBV19 and TRBJ1-1 for the parts outside the CDR3, the full variable domain is DGGITQSPKYLFRKEGQNVTLSCEQNLNHDAMYWYRQDPGQGLRLIYYSQIVNDFQKGDIAEGYSVSREKKESFPLTVTSAQKNPTAFYLCASSIDRRGTEAFFGQGTRLTVV.

This clone showed up just a few times. The CDR3 is cut off 3 residues early in the read; its end comes from the germline J gene. This chain uses TRBV19 with TRBJ1-5; D might be TRBD1 (6 bases). Germline V gene data show CDR1 as LNHDA and CDR2 as SQIVND (reference sequence). Trimming cost V 6 bases and J 7 bases, with 16 bases left between them. The CDR3 extends over 14 amino acids. CDR3 DNA (partial): TGTGCCAGTAGAGCCCGGACAGAGGGGCAGCCC. It codes for CASRARTEGQP. The CDR3 in its entirety is CASRARTEGQPQHF.

Comment on this clone: The read ends 3 residues before the CDR3 terminus; that terminus is restored from the germline J gene. The chain employs TRBV20-1 and TRBJ2-5; a possible D gene is TRBD1 (5 bases). Trimming shortened V by 1 base and J by 5 bases, and 11 bases separated the two germline ends. CDR3 length: 13 amino acids. The germline V gene encodes CDR1 DFQATT and CDR2 SNEGSKA (reference sequence). The CDR3 DNA, read in part, is TGCAGTGCTAGAGGCAGGGTTCCCGAGACC. Translation gives CSARGRVPET. The whole CDR3 sequence reads CSARGRVPETQYF.

Of note for this clone: The read terminates 3 residues before the CDR3 end, so the remaining end is supplied by the germline J gene. The same CDR3 also results from other DNA sequences found in this sample. The V and J genes are TRBV10-2 and TRBJ2-7; tentatively, D is TRBD1 (6 bases). Deletions cut 0 bases from V and 2 bases from J, with 8 bases between. The CDR3 covers 14 residues. CDR1 is WSHSY and CDR2 is SAAADI in the germline V gene. CDR3 in amino acids: CASSESWGPYEQYF. Incomplete CDR3 DNA: TGCGCCAGCAGTGAGTCGTGGGGGCCCTACGAG.

This clone was observed many times. The missing CDR3 end, 3 residues past where the read stops, is filled in from the germline J gene. The chain links TRBV20-1 to TRBJ2-1; 12 bases line up with TRBD2. The V and J ends lost 6 bases and 4 bases, in that order; junction bases with no gene match: 10. Germline lookup yields CDR1 DFQATT and CDR2 SNEGSKA (reference sequence). The CDR3 is made up of 16 amino acids. This chain's CDR3 is CSAPLRTSGNYNEQFF. The part of the CDR3 DNA that was read is TGCAGTGCCCCCCTCCGGACTAGCGGGAATTACAATGAG.

This clone has a count of ten or more. The observed sequence ends 3 residues before the CDR3 terminus, with the missing tail filled in from the germline J gene. The chain links TRBV4-2 to TRBJ2-7, with 10 positions matching TRBD2. This CDR3 is 17 amino acids long. Germline lookup yields CDR1 LGHNA and CDR2 YNFKEQ. V trimming: 4 bases; J trimming: 5 bases; junction bases outside the gene matches: 14. The sequenced part of the CDR3 DNA is TGTGCCAGCAGCCCAGGTGGGCTAGCGGGAGTTAAGGACGAG. This encodes CASSPGGLAGVKDE. The full CDR3 reads CASSPGGLAGVKDEQYF.

By proportion, this clone is medium-sized. The DNA ends 3 residues before the CDR3 does, and the rest of the CDR3 is filled in from the germline J gene. The rearrangement joins TRBV5-1 to TRBJ1-1; D not certain. The CDR3 has 13 residues. V gave up 4 bases and J gave up 1 base, with 8 bases separating them. The V gene's germline CDR1 is SGHRS and CDR2 YFSETQ. The chain's CDR3 is CASSVDGNTEAFF. The CDR3 DNA, read in part, is TGCGCCAGCAGCGTGGACGGGAACACTGAA.

Relative to its sample, this clone is medium-sized. From the germline J gene comes the end of the CDR3, since the read stops 3 residues before it. V is TRBV5-6 and J is TRBJ2-7, with D possibly being TRBD1 or TRBD2 (6 bases each). Germline V gives CDR1 SGHDT, CDR2 YYEEEE. The CDR3 has 14 amino acids. With 4 bases removed from V and 4 bases from J, the gap between germline ends came to 15 bases. The CDR3 bases that were read are TGTGCCAGCAGCGGAGGGGACACCCTTTACGAG. Residues: CASSGGDTLYE. The CDR3 as a whole reads CASSGGDTLYEQYF.

As regards this clone: Sequencing ends 3 residues short of the CDR3 end; the germline J gene provides the rest. The chain recombines TRBV11-2 with TRBJ1-3; tentative D call: TRBD1 (6 bases). V was cut by 5 bases and J by 0 bases, with 11 bases left in between. The length of the CDR3 is 15 residues. The germline V gene encodes CDR1 SGHAT and CDR2 FQNNGV. The CDR3 here is CASSPDRSSGNTIYF. The CDR3 bases that were read are TGTGCCAGCAGCCCAGACAGGAGCTCTGGAAACACC.

Within the sample, this clone is hyperexpanded (1% or more). The sequenced fragment ends 3 residues before the CDR3 boundary, so the rest is inferred from the germline J gene. The V gene is TRBV18, the J gene TRBJ2-2; 10 bases agree with TRBD1. The germline CDR1 and CDR2 sequences are KGHSH and LQKENI. The CDR3 is 14 amino acids. CDR3 protein: CASSPSFRDRGLFF. CDR3 DNA (partial): TGTGCCAGCTCACCAAGTTTTCGGGACAGGGGG.

In its sample, this clone was seen many times. The read halts 3 residues ahead of the CDR3 end, with the missing end drawn from the germline J gene. This chain uses TRBV6-2 or TRBV6-3 with TRBJ2-5, with TRBD1 identical over 9 bases. The CDR3 runs to 13 residues. Germline loops: CDR1 MNHEY, CDR2 SVGEGT. The junction had 4 bases not matched to a gene; V was cut back by 6 bases and J by 5 bases. The CDR3 bases that were read are TGTGCCAGCAGCCTACAGGGGGCCGAGACC. This encodes CASSLQGAET. The entire CDR3 reads CASSLQGAETQYF.

Details on this clone: An end of the junction does not agree with germline; a read error may underlie this. The read gets to within 3 residues of the CDR3 end, and the germline J gene fills in the rest. This chain links TRBV7-9 with TRBJ1-4; D uncertain. CDR3 length: 15 residues. The germline V gene has CDR1 SEHNR and CDR2 FQNEAQ (reference sequence). Partial CDR3 DNA: TGTACCAGCAGCCTAACAGATGCAACTAATGAAAAA. As protein: CTSSLTDATNEK. The full CDR3 protein reads CTSSLTDATNEKLFF. Together with reference TRBV7-9 and TRBJ1-4, the CDR3 gives the full variable domain: DTGVSQNPRHKITKRGQNVTFRCDPISEHNRLYWYRQTLGQGPEFLTYFQNEAQLEKSRLLSDRFSAERPKGSFSTLEIQRTEQGDSAMYLCTSSLTDATNEKLFFGSGTQLSVL.

A remark on this clone: Read coverage stops 3 residues before the CDR3 terminus; the germline J gene supplies the remainder. The V gene is TRBV18, the J gene TRBJ2-2; 10 positions agree with TRBD1. Germline V lookup: CDR1 KGHSH, CDR2 LQKENI. V trimming: 3 bases; J trimming: 4 bases; junction bases outside the gene matches: 5. The CDR3 consists of 16 residues. The sequenced CDR3 bases are TGTGCCAGCTCACCTCTGACAGGGGGCTTCACCGGGGAG. Protein: CASSPLTGGFTGE. The CDR3 in its entirety is CASSPLTGGFTGELFF.

About this clone itself: The CDR3 end is not reached by the read, which stops 3 residues before it; the germline J gene fills it in. The gene calls are TRBV5-1 and TRBJ2-3; 13 bases match TRBD2. CDR3 length equals 15 residues. V shed 5 bases, J shed 6 bases, and the junction held 6 bases outside the gene matches. Germline CDR1 SGHRS, CDR2 YFSETQ. Incomplete CDR3 DNA: TGCGCCAGCAGAACGGGACTAGCGGGGAACGATACG. The encoded protein is CASRTGLAGNDT. The complete CDR3 protein is CASRTGLAGNDTQYF. The full variable domain, its missing parts supplied by reference TRBV5-1 and TRBJ2-3, is KAGVTQTPRYLIKTRGQQVTLSCSPISGHRSVSWYQQTPGQGLQFLFEYFSETQRNKGNFPGRFSGRQFSNSRSEMNVSTLELGDSALYLCASRTGLAGNDTQYFGPGTRLTVL.

This clone has a handful of counts. The read halts 3 residues ahead of the CDR3 end, with the missing end drawn from the germline J gene. V and J are TRBV7-9 and TRBJ2-7; D ambiguous. The CDR3 is 11 amino acids. Trimming took off 1 base at V and 6 bases at J, with 4 bases between the two ends. Germline V CDR1 and CDR2: SEHNR, FQNEAQ (reference sequence). The CDR3 sequence is CASSLGPEQYF. Incomplete CDR3 DNA: TGTGCCAGCAGCTTAGGGCCCGAG.

In the case of this clone: The CDR3 end is not reached by the read, which stops 3 residues before it; the germline J gene fills it in. The J gene is TRBJ2-5, the V gene TRBV5-6, with 8 positions matching TRBD1. The J segment lost 4 bases and the V segment lost 0 bases, leaving 2 bases of the junction unmatched. CDR1 and CDR2 (germline): SGHDT, YYEEEE. There are 14 residues in the CDR3. CDR3 bases read: TGTGCCAGCAGCTTGGACAGGGGGAGAGAGACC. Encoded protein: CASSLDRGRET. The whole CDR3 sequence is CASSLDRGRETQYF.

At least ten counts were recorded for this clone. Read coverage stops 3 residues before the CDR3 terminus; the germline J gene supplies the remainder. V usage is TRBV5-1 and J usage is TRBJ1-2; D might be TRBD1 (6 bases). The CDR3 sequence is 15 residues long. CDR1 SGHRS and CDR2 YFSETQ come from the germline V gene. The germline V and J ends were trimmed by 0 bases and 3 bases, with 12 bases remaining between them. The covered CDR3 bases are TGCGCCAGCAGCTTGGCAGGGGAATGGGACTATGGC. Encoded protein: CASSLAGEWDYG. The whole CDR3 sequence is CASSLAGEWDYGYTF. The full variable domain, rest sourced from reference TRBV5-1 and TRBJ1-2, is KAGVTQTPRYLIKTRGQQVTLSCSPISGHRSVSWYQQTPGQGLQFLFEYFSETQRNKGNFPGRFSGRQFSNSRSEMNVSTLELGDSALYLCASSLAGEWDYGYTFGSGTRLTVV.

This clone appeared a few times. The read ends 3 residues before the CDR3 terminus; that terminus is restored from the germline J gene. The chain employs TRBV19 and TRBJ2-5; tentative D call: TRBD1 (5 bases). The germline gives CDR1 LNHDA, CDR2 SQIVND (reference sequence). V was shortened by 7 bases and J by 2 bases, with 14 bases between the two germline ends. CDR3 length equals 14 residues. CDR3 residues: CASKSPGRQETQYF. The part of the CDR3 DNA that was read is TGTGCCAGTAAGTCCCCAGGGCGGCAAGAGACC.

Worth noting for this clone: The read terminates 3 residues ahead of where the CDR3 ends, so the germline J gene completes it. J is TRBJ2-7 and V is TRBV19, with a weak D call TRBD2 (6 bases). CDR1 and CDR2 from the germline V gene are LNHDA and SQIVND (reference sequence). The V and J ends lost 6 bases and 3 bases respectively, with 18 bases between them. CDR3 size: 15 residues. The CDR3 is CASSGGVGLNYEQYF. The covered CDR3 bases are TGTGCCAGTAGCGGTGGGGTGGGACTCAACTACGAG.

This clone was counted ten times or more. The read ends 3 residues before the CDR3 terminus; that terminus is restored from the germline J gene. The chain combines TRBV10-3 with TRBJ1-5, with unresolved D. This CDR3 comprises 13 residues. Trimming took 0 bases from V and 6 from J, leaving 6 bases between them. Germline V CDR1 and CDR2: ENHRY, SYGVKD. The CDR3 sequence: CAISESFGQPQHF. The covered CDR3 bases are TGTGCCATCAGTGAGTCATTCGGTCAGCCC.

A few counts support this clone. The read comes to an end 3 residues before the CDR3 does, leaving the germline J gene to fill in the end. This sequence joins TRBV19 and TRBJ2-2; 9 nucleotides match TRBD2. This CDR3 region has 15 residues. Germline V gene data show CDR1 as LNHDA and CDR2 as SQIVND (reference sequence). The ends lost 8 bases at V and 0 bases at J; junction bases unmatched: 4. The CDR3 loop is CASSRLAANTGELFF. Incomplete CDR3 DNA: TGTGCCAGTTCTCGACTAGCGGCGAACACCGGGGAG. The entire variable domain, with the rest obtained from reference TRBV19 and TRBJ2-2, is as follows: DGGITQSPKYLFRKEGQNVTLSCEQNLNHDAMYWYRQDPGQGLRLIYYSQIVNDFQKGDIAEGYSVSREKKESFPLTVTSAQKNPTAFYLCASSRLAANTGELFFGEGSRLTVL.

This clone turned up a few times. The CDR3 end is not reached by the read, which stops 3 residues before it; the germline J gene fills it in. V gene TRBV18 combines with J gene TRBJ2-3, with 7 bases that match TRBD2. In germline, CDR1 is KGHSH, CDR2 LQKENI. Trimming took 5 bases from V and 0 from J; bases not matched to a gene: 5. This CDR3 region has 15 residues. CDR3 loop: CASSARGTSTDTQYF. The DNA read from the CDR3 is TGTGCCAGCTCAGCGCGGGGGACTAGCACAGATACG. Variable domain in full (rest from reference TRBV18 and TRBJ2-3): NAGVMQNPRHLVRRRGQEARLRCSPMKGHSHVYWYRQLPEEGLKFMVYLQKENIIDESGMPKERFSAEFPKEGPSILRIQQVVRGDSAAYFCASSARGTSTDTQYFGPGTRLTVL.

Comment on this clone: The read ends 3 residues early relative to the CDR3; the germline J gene fills the gap. V gene TRBV6-2 or TRBV6-3 combines with J gene TRBJ2-7, with 11 bases fitting TRBD1. This CDR3 has 13 amino acids. Per germline, CDR1 MNHEY and CDR2 SVGEGT. Trimming removed 8 bases from V and 5 bases from J; junction bases left unmatched: 5. CDR3 amino acids: CASVDRGQDEQYF. The CDR3 DNA, read in part, is TGTGCCAGCGTGGACAGGGGGCAGGACGAG.

In the case of this clone: The CDR3 goes on 3 residues after the read ends, and that part is filled in from the germline J gene. This chain connects TRBV5-6 to TRBJ2-5, with TRBD1 identical over 7 bases. CDR1 SGHDT and CDR2 YYEEEE come from the germline V gene. The CDR3 has 15 residues. V dropped 0 bases and J dropped 1; count of bases not matched to a gene: 3. The sequenced part of the CDR3 DNA is TGTGCCAGCAGCTTGGCGGGACAGCCCCAAGAGACC. Its protein is CASSLAGQPQET. The full CDR3 reads CASSLAGQPQETQYF.

This clone has just a few counts. The read halts 3 residues ahead of the CDR3 end, with the missing end drawn from the germline J gene. The chain couples TRBV7-9 to TRBJ1-4; 7 nucleotides match TRBD1. The germline gives CDR1 SEHNR, CDR2 FQNEAQ (reference sequence). V trimming: 2 bases; J trimming: 8 bases; junction bases outside the gene matches: 5. The CDR3 length is 14 residues. Partial CDR3 DNA: TGTGCCAGCAGCTTATCAGGGGGATCCGAAAAA. This sequence encodes CASSLSGGSEK. Given in full, the CDR3 is CASSLSGGSEKLFF.

This clone qualifies as hyperexpanded. CDR3 bases read: TGTGCCAGCAGCTTAGCGTGGGGGCGGGGGAGATACAATGAG. Translated: CASSLAWGRGRYNE. The entire CDR3 protein is CASSLAWGRGRYNEQFF. The chain couples TRBV7-2 to TRBJ2-1, with D perhaps matching TRBD2 (7 bases). The sequenced fragment ends 3 residues before the CDR3 boundary, so the rest is inferred from the germline J gene. The CDR3 has 17 amino acids. The V end was cut by 0 bases, the J end by 4 bases, with 16 bases between. Germline V gene data show CDR1 as SGHTA and CDR2 as FQGNSA.

This clone appeared many times. The CDR3 goes on 3 residues after the read ends, and that part is filled in from the germline J gene. The gene calls are TRBV24-1 and TRBJ2-7; a possible D gene is TRBD2 (5 bases). The V end was cut by 9 bases, the J end by 0 bases, with 5 bases between. The V gene's germline CDR1 is KGHDR and CDR2 SFDVKD. This CDR3 spans 11 amino acids. CDR3: CATGLSYEQYF. The DNA read from the CDR3 is TGTGCCACCGGACTCTCCTACGAG.

Comments on this clone: The CDR3 end falls 3 residues outside the read, so it is completed with the germline J gene. V is TRBV6-2 or TRBV6-3 and J is TRBJ1-1; 7 nucleotides line up with TRBD1. The CDR3 extends over 12 amino acids. Germline loops: CDR1 MNHEY, CDR2 SVGEGT. The part of the CDR3 DNA that was read is TGTGCCAGCAGGGACCACAGGGGAGAA. It codes for CASRDHRGE. The whole CDR3 protein reads CASRDHRGEAFF.